A selection of T cell receptor beta chains follows, all from one sample in a study of CD8+CD57+ T cells in acquired aplastic anemia. TCRdb reanalysed the reads using MiXCR and keeps one entry per CDR3 protein. The sample includes approximately 220,000 distinct CDR3 sequences, 47% of them seen just once. The source material was sorted CD4+, CD8+, or CD8+CD57+ T cells (not recorded which) from PBMCs. These receptor sequences come from a human donor with aplastic anemia. CDR3s include the opening cysteine and the closing phenylalanine or tryptophan. Fields, in order: V gene, clone size, J gene, D gene, CDR3 DNA, CDR3 protein. A D gene is named only where the DNA matches it firmly. A clone size is listed for some rows: how often the clone was seen (once, few, many), or a class if it is expanded.

v_gene: TRBV6-6
abundance: -
j_gene: TRBJ1-3
d_gene: -
CDR3nt: TGTGCCAGCAGTTATAAAACGTCCGGGTCTGGAAACACCATATATTTT
CDR3aa: CASSYKTSGSGNTIYF

v_gene: TRBV11-3
abundance: many
j_gene: TRBJ1-2
d_gene: TRBD1
CDR3nt: TGTGCCAGCAGTTATCGGACAGGGGAGGCGATTGGCTACACCTTC
CDR3aa: CASSYRTGEAIGYTF

v_gene: TRBV7-6
abundance: few
j_gene: TRBJ2-3
d_gene: -
CDR3nt: TGTGCCAGCAGCTTAGGAGGCCCCACAGATACGCAGTATTTT
CDR3aa: CASSLGGPTDTQYF

v_gene: TRBV12-3/TRBV12-4
abundance: many
j_gene: TRBJ2-5
d_gene: -
CDR3nt: TGTGCCAGCAGCGACAGGAAAGAGACCCAGTACTTC
CDR3aa: CASSDRKETQYF

v_gene: TRBV29-1
abundance: once
j_gene: TRBJ2-7
d_gene: TRBD2
CDR3nt: TGCAGCGATATGGGACTAGCGGGAGTTGGCCCCTACGAGCAGTACTTC
CDR3aa: CSDMGLAGVGPYEQYF

v_gene: TRBV7-9
abundance: once
j_gene: TRBJ2-2
d_gene: -
CDR3nt: TGTGCCAGCAGCTTTGCAGGCGGGGAGCTGTTTTTT
CDR3aa: CASSFAGGELFF

v_gene: TRBV7-6
abundance: few
j_gene: TRBJ2-1
d_gene: -
CDR3nt: TGTGCCAGCAGCTTAGGACACAATGAGCAGTTCTTC
CDR3aa: CASSLGHNEQFF

v_gene: TRBV6-5
abundance: many
j_gene: TRBJ2-3
d_gene: TRBD1
CDR3nt: TGTGCCAGCAGTCACGAAAACAGGGGAACAGATACGCAGTATTTT
CDR3aa: CASSHENRGTDTQYF

v_gene: TRBV28
abundance: many
j_gene: TRBJ1-5
d_gene: -
CDR3nt: TGTGCCACCCTAGGACAGAATCAGCCCCAGCATTTT
CDR3aa: CATLGQNQPQHF

v_gene: TRBV2
abundance: -
j_gene: TRBJ2-2
d_gene: -
CDR3nt: TGCGCCAGCAGTGTAGGGGGAATGAACACCGGGGAGCTGTTTTTT
CDR3aa: CASSVGGMNTGELFF

v_gene: TRBV19
abundance: -
j_gene: TRBJ2-1
d_gene: -
CDR3nt: TGTGCCAGTAGTCCCCCAGGGTATGAGCAGTTCTTC
CDR3aa: CASSPPGYEQFF

v_gene: TRBV2
abundance: -
j_gene: TRBJ1-5
d_gene: -
CDR3nt: TGTGCCAGCAGTGAGGAGGGAAATAGCAATCAGCCCCAGCATTTT
CDR3aa: CASSEEGNSNQPQHF

v_gene: TRBV4-1
abundance: -
j_gene: TRBJ2-7
d_gene: -
CDR3nt: TGCGCCAGCAGCCAGGATAATTCGGGACTTAACTACGAGCAGTACTTC
CDR3aa: CASSQDNSGLNYEQYF

v_gene: TRBV6-6
abundance: -
j_gene: TRBJ1-3
d_gene: TRBD1
CDR3nt: TGTGCCAGCAGGACAGGGACTCACTCTGGAAACACCATATATTTT
CDR3aa: CASRTGTHSGNTIYF

v_gene: TRBV2
abundance: many
j_gene: TRBJ2-7
d_gene: TRBD2
CDR3nt: TGTGCCAGCAGTGAATCGGGGGGTCCCTCCTACGAGCAGTACTTC
CDR3aa: CASSESGGPSYEQYF

v_gene: TRBV7-9
abundance: many
j_gene: TRBJ2-2
d_gene: -
CDR3nt: TGTGCCAGCAGTCGCCAAAGCACCGGGGAGCTGTTTTTT
CDR3aa: CASSRQSTGELFF

v_gene: TRBV12-3/TRBV12-4
abundance: -
j_gene: TRBJ1-1
d_gene: -
CDR3nt: TGTGCCAGCACACGGGGGGTTCGGGATACTGAAGCTTTCTTT
CDR3aa: CASTRGVRDTEAFF

v_gene: TRBV7-9
abundance: once
j_gene: TRBJ2-5
d_gene: -
CDR3nt: TGTGCCAGCAGCTTAGGGGGGCGGCAAGAGACCCAGTACTTC
CDR3aa: CASSLGGRQETQYF

v_gene: TRBV12-3/TRBV12-4
abundance: many
j_gene: TRBJ1-3
d_gene: TRBD1
CDR3nt: TGTGCCAGCAGTCCAGACGGACAGGGGGGTGGAAACACCATATATTTT
CDR3aa: CASSPDGQGGGNTIYF

v_gene: TRBV27
abundance: many
j_gene: TRBJ2-2
d_gene: -
CDR3nt: TGTGCCAGCAGTTTACGGGGTAGCGGGGAGCTGTTTTTT
CDR3aa: CASSLRGSGELFF

v_gene: TRBV2
abundance: -
j_gene: TRBJ1-1
d_gene: -
CDR3nt: TGTGCCAGCAGCCGGGACACATGGCGGGGCACTGAAGCTTTCTTT
CDR3aa: CASSRDTWRGTEAFF

v_gene: TRBV4-2
abundance: -
j_gene: TRBJ2-7
d_gene: -
CDR3nt: TGTGCCAGCATCGACGGAGGGGGACTACCTCCCGACGAGCAGTACTTC
CDR3aa: CASIDGGGLPPDEQYF

v_gene: TRBV15
abundance: -
j_gene: TRBJ2-7
d_gene: -
CDR3nt: TGTGCCACCAGCAGAGCAGGGGACTCCTACGAGCAGTACTTC
CDR3aa: CATSRAGDSYEQYF

v_gene: TRBV25-1
abundance: -
j_gene: TRBJ2-6
d_gene: -
CDR3nt: TGTGCCAGCAGTGAATCTGGGGCCAACGTCCTGACTTTC
CDR3aa: CASSESGANVLTF

v_gene: TRBV2
abundance: -
j_gene: TRBJ2-1
d_gene: -
CDR3nt: TGTGCCAGCAGTGAAGGCAGCCACAATGAGCAGTTCTTC
CDR3aa: CASSEGSHNEQFF

v_gene: TRBV18
abundance: -
j_gene: TRBJ1-1
d_gene: -
CDR3nt: TGTGCCAGCTCACCACCAGACACTGAAGCTTTCTTT
CDR3aa: CASSPPDTEAFF

v_gene: TRBV5-4
abundance: -
j_gene: TRBJ1-2
d_gene: TRBD1
CDR3nt: TGTGCCAGCAGCTCAGGGACAGTTATCTATGGCTACACCTTC
CDR3aa: CASSSGTVIYGYTF

v_gene: TRBV7-3
abundance: -
j_gene: TRBJ2-7
d_gene: TRBD1
CDR3nt: TGTGCCAGCAGCTTAGCGCAGGGGGCCGCCTACGAGCAGTACTTC
CDR3aa: CASSLAQGAAYEQYF

v_gene: TRBV20-1
abundance: once
j_gene: TRBJ1-2
d_gene: -
CDR3nt: TGCAGTGCTAGGGGGGGACCCTATGGCTACACCTTC
CDR3aa: CSARGGPYGYTF

v_gene: TRBV4-2
abundance: -
j_gene: TRBJ1-4
d_gene: -
CDR3nt: TGTGCCAGCAGCCTCGCGGTAGGAACTAATGAAAAACTGTTTTTT
CDR3aa: CASSLAVGTNEKLFF

v_gene: TRBV2
abundance: -
j_gene: TRBJ1-2
d_gene: -
CDR3nt: TGTGCCAGCAGTGCTGAACAGGAGTATGGCTACACCTTC
CDR3aa: CASSAEQEYGYTF

v_gene: TRBV19
abundance: many
j_gene: TRBJ2-2
d_gene: -
CDR3nt: TGTGCCAGTAGTTTTCAGGGTCCCCCGAACACCGGGGAGCTGTTTTTT
CDR3aa: CASSFQGPPNTGELFF

v_gene: TRBV20-1
abundance: -
j_gene: TRBJ1-2
d_gene: -
CDR3nt: TGCAGTGCACAGACAGTGAACTATGGCTACACCTTC
CDR3aa: CSAQTVNYGYTF

v_gene: TRBV10-3
abundance: -
j_gene: TRBJ2-1
d_gene: TRBD2
CDR3nt: TGTGCCGCCAAGGGCGGCGCGGGGGACAATGAGCAGTTCTTC
CDR3aa: CAAKGGAGDNEQFF

v_gene: TRBV15
abundance: -
j_gene: TRBJ2-7
d_gene: -
CDR3nt: TGTGCCACCAGCCCGGGGGTCGACGAGCAGTACTTC
CDR3aa: CATSPGVDEQYF

v_gene: TRBV7-9
abundance: many
j_gene: TRBJ1-5
d_gene: -
CDR3nt: TGTGCCAGCAGCTTAGGAGCCGCAGACTATCAGCCCCAGCATTTT
CDR3aa: CASSLGAADYQPQHF

v_gene: TRBV7-8
abundance: once
j_gene: TRBJ2-7
d_gene: TRBD1
CDR3nt: TGTGCCAGCAGCTTAGCGGGGACAGCTAACGAGCAGTACTTC
CDR3aa: CASSLAGTANEQYF

v_gene: TRBV10-3
abundance: once
j_gene: TRBJ1-2
d_gene: -
CDR3nt: TGTGCCATCAGTGAGTCAGCAGGGGTAAACTATGGCTACACCTTC
CDR3aa: CAISESAGVNYGYTF

v_gene: TRBV9
abundance: -
j_gene: TRBJ1-4
d_gene: -
CDR3nt: TGTGCCAGCAGCGTAAGGTTAGGTAGTGAAAAACTGTTTTTT
CDR3aa: CASSVRLGSEKLFF

v_gene: TRBV7-9
abundance: -
j_gene: TRBJ2-5
d_gene: -
CDR3nt: TGTGCCAGCAGCTTAGGGGGAAGGGAGGCGGAGACCCAGTACTTC
CDR3aa: CASSLGGREAETQYF

v_gene: TRBV29-1
abundance: -
j_gene: TRBJ1-5
d_gene: -
CDR3nt: TGCAGCGTTGAGGGTGGAGGTCAGCCCCAGCATTTT
CDR3aa: CSVEGGGQPQHF

v_gene: TRBV7-2
abundance: -
j_gene: TRBJ2-7
d_gene: TRBD1
CDR3nt: TGTGCCAGCAGCCAAGGACAGGGGATGGGGGAGCAGTACTTC
CDR3aa: CASSQGQGMGEQYF

v_gene: TRBV7-2
abundance: many
j_gene: TRBJ2-1
d_gene: TRBD2
CDR3nt: TGTGCCAGCAGCGCCAGACTAGCGGGTCTCCCCAGTGAGCAGTTCTTC
CDR3aa: CASSARLAGLPSEQFF

v_gene: TRBV5-6
abundance: -
j_gene: TRBJ1-6
d_gene: -
CDR3nt: TGTGCCTGGAGTGTACCGGACGACGATAATTCACCCCTCCACTTT
CDR3aa: CAWSVPDDDNSPLHF

v_gene: TRBV19
abundance: many
j_gene: TRBJ1-1
d_gene: -
CDR3nt: TGTGCCAGTAGTAGTAGTGCCGGGGGCACTGAAGCTTTCTTT
CDR3aa: CASSSSAGGTEAFF

v_gene: TRBV11-2
abundance: few
j_gene: TRBJ2-7
d_gene: -
CDR3nt: TGTGCCAGCAGCCAAGGGCCAGGACGACTCTACGAGCGGTACTTC
CDR3aa: CASSQGPGRLYERYF

v_gene: TRBV6-2/TRBV6-3
abundance: few
j_gene: TRBJ1-5
d_gene: -
CDR3nt: TGTGCCAGCAGTTTAAAGGAGAACGGTCAGCCCCAGCATTTT
CDR3aa: CASSLKENGQPQHF

v_gene: TRBV2
abundance: -
j_gene: TRBJ2-1
d_gene: -
CDR3nt: TGTGCCAGCGGCCCTGAAAGACTGGGATCTTACAATGAGCAGTTCTTC
CDR3aa: CASGPERLGSYNEQFF

v_gene: TRBV20-1
abundance: many
j_gene: TRBJ2-1
d_gene: TRBD2
CDR3nt: TGCAGTGCTAGAGACCCTAACGAGGGGCTAGCGGGGGGGAATGAGCAGTTCTTC
CDR3aa: CSARDPNEGLAGGNEQFF

v_gene: TRBV9
abundance: once
j_gene: TRBJ1-5
d_gene: TRBD1
CDR3nt: TGTGCCAGCAGTGAACAAGGACAGGGGATCCAGCCCCAGCATTTT
CDR3aa: CASSEQGQGIQPQHF